The rows below give T cell receptor beta chains drawn from one sample of a study of cytomegalovirus exposure and HLA in healthy donors. Libraries were prepared by immunoSEQ multiplex PCR; TCRdb keeps only in-frame clonotypes and omits some of them. This sample has about 150,000 clones; 60% to 85% occur once, and the top ten carry about 2.9%. What was sequenced was PBMCs. The source is a middle-aged man in good health and CMV-seropositive. The CDR3 runs from the conserved cysteine through the conserved F or W. The D gene is left open where the match is weak. Only some rows state a clone size, as once, few, many or a class for expanded clones.

CDR3 DNA	CDR3 protein	clone size	V gene	D gene	J gene
TGTGCCAGCAGTGGGCCCTTGAACACTGAAGCTTTCTTT	CASSGPLNTEAFF	.	TRBV6-1	.	TRBJ1-1
TGTGCCAGCAGGGTAGCGGTCTCCTACGAGCAGTACTTC	CASRVAVSYEQYF	.	TRBV6-1	.	TRBJ2-7
TGTGCCAGCAGCCCGGGGCTAGCGGGATTTCTAGGGCAGTACTTC	CASSPGLAGFLGQYF	.	TRBV11-1	TRBD2	TRBJ2-7
TGTGCCAGTAGTTACCGCGGGAGCTACGAGCAGTACTTC	CASSYRGSYEQYF	.	TRBV19	TRBD2	TRBJ2-7
TGTGCCAGCAGCTCGGGGACTAGCGGCACAGATACGCAGTATTTT	CASSSGTSGTDTQYF	.	TRBV11-1	TRBD2	TRBJ2-3
TGTGCCAGCAGACCGACAACTAGCGGCTACAATGAGCAGTTCTTC	CASRPTTSGYNEQFF	.	TRBV6-5	TRBD2	TRBJ2-1
TGTGCCAGCAGCTTAGGAACTCGGACAGGGGGTTACCAAGAGACCCAGTACTTC	CASSLGTRTGGYQETQYF	.	TRBV7-9	TRBD1	TRBJ2-5
TGTGCCTGGAGTGTACTAGAGGGGGCCACTGAAGCTTTCTTT	CAWSVLEGATEAFF	.	TRBV30	TRBD1	TRBJ1-1
TGCGCCAGCAGCCGGGACCCGGGACAGGCACAAAACTATGGCTACACCTTC	CASSRDPGQAQNYGYTF	.	TRBV4-1	TRBD1	TRBJ1-2
TGCGCCAGCAGCCCCAGCGGGAGTAGCACAGATACGCAGTATTTT	CASSPSGSSTDTQYF	.	TRBV4-1	TRBD2	TRBJ2-3
TGTGCCAGCAGTAACCGGGGAAAGTACGAGCAGTACTTC	CASSNRGKYEQYF	.	TRBV27	.	TRBJ2-7
TGTTCCAGCAGCCGACGGACAGATCTTATTGGCTACACCTTC	CSSSRRTDLIGYTF	.	TRBV7-9	.	TRBJ1-2
TGTGCCAGCAGCGGACAACACTGGGCCGCTTACGAGCAGTACTTC	CASSGQHWAAYEQYF	.	TRBV14	.	TRBJ2-7
TGTGCCAGCAGATCCGGACAGTCCGGGGGCTACACCTTC	CASRSGQSGGYTF	few	TRBV6-6	.	TRBJ1-2
TGTGCCAGCAGCCCCCTGACTGAAACTAATGAAAAACTGTTTTTT	CASSPLTETNEKLFF	.	TRBV6-6	.	TRBJ1-4
TGTGCCAGCAACTCGGGACAGACATATGGCTACACCTTC	CASNSGQTYGYTF	.	TRBV6-6	TRBD1	TRBJ1-2
TGTGCCAGCAGACACAGGGGACTGAACACTGAAGCTTTCTTT	CASRHRGLNTEAFF	.	TRBV28	TRBD1	TRBJ1-1
TGTGCCAGCTCACGCGGTGAGGACTATGGCTACACCTTC	CASSRGEDYGYTF	.	TRBV18	.	TRBJ1-2
TGCAGCGTTGGGAGGGACAGGGGTTACGAGCAGTACTTC	CSVGRDRGYEQYF	.	TRBV29-1	TRBD1	TRBJ2-7
TGTGCCAGCAGCTTAGTAGATGAGCAGTTCTTC	CASSLVDEQFF	.	TRBV7-6	.	TRBJ2-1
TGTGCCAGCAGCGTAGCGGCGGGTTCCACTGAAGCTTTCTTT	CASSVAAGSTEAFF	.	TRBV9	.	TRBJ1-1
TGTGCCAGCAGCTTAGTCTCTTTTTGGGGCGCTAGCACAGATACGCAGTATTTT	CASSLVSFWGASTDTQYF	.	TRBV5-8	.	TRBJ2-3
TGCGCCACCTCCCGGAGACAGATTAGCTCTGGGGCCAACGTCCTGACTTTC	CATSRRQISSGANVLTF	.	TRBV4-1	.	TRBJ2-6
TGTGCCAGCAGTTCCACGGGATGGCAGTACTTC	CASSSTGWQYF	.	TRBV28	.	TRBJ2-7
TGTGCCAGCAGTTCATACAGGGTAGAACTCCAGCCCCAGCATTTT	CASSSYRVELQPQHF	.	TRBV7-2	.	TRBJ1-5
TGCGCCAGCGGTTCAGGGGAATTGGAGTATGGCTACACCTTC	CASGSGELEYGYTF	few	TRBV5-1	.	TRBJ1-2
TGTGCCAGCAGCTTAGAGGCTTCTGCGGGAGTTGAGCAGTTCTTC	CASSLEASAGVEQFF	.	TRBV11-1	TRBD2	TRBJ2-1
TGTGCCAGTCTTTCTCCGGGGACAGGGCATGAAAAACTGTTTTTT	CASLSPGTGHEKLFF	once	TRBV28	TRBD1	TRBJ1-4
TGTGCCAGCAGTTACTCTGCCGGGAGCTCCTACGAGCAGTACTTC	CASSYSAGSSYEQYF	.	TRBV6-5	.	TRBJ2-7
TGTGCCAGCAGCTTATGGGGCAGACGTAGCACAGATACGCAGTATTTT	CASSLWGRRSTDTQYF	.	TRBV7-9	.	TRBJ2-3
TGTGCCAGCAGCTTGACAGGGCCTAATGAAAAACTGTTTTTT	CASSLTGPNEKLFF	.	TRBV7-2	TRBD1	TRBJ1-4
TGTGCCAGCAGTTGGGGAGGGGAAGGGGAGCAGTACTTC	CASSWGGEGEQYF	.	TRBV27	TRBD2	TRBJ2-7
TGTGCCAGTAGTATGGACAGCCGGAATGAAAAACTGTTTTTT	CASSMDSRNEKLFF	.	TRBV19	.	TRBJ1-4
TGCAGCGCACAGGGGGCTTCTAATGAAAAACTGTTTTTT	CSAQGASNEKLFF	.	TRBV29-1	TRBD1	TRBJ1-4
TGTGCCAGCAGCAATTCCGGACAGGCCCTAAGCCGAGGTCCCGAGCAGTACTTC	CASSNSGQALSRGPEQYF	.	TRBV6-4	TRBD1	TRBJ2-7
TGTGCCAGCAGTACAGGTATGAACACTGAAGCTTTCTTT	CASSTGMNTEAFF	.	TRBV6-4	.	TRBJ1-1
TGTGCCAGCAGCAGAACTAGCCCCTTAGACTACAATGAGCAGTTCTTC	CASSRTSPLDYNEQFF	.	TRBV11-2	.	TRBJ2-1
TGTGCCAGCAGTTACGGGTCGGGTGGCTACACCTTC	CASSYGSGGYTF	.	TRBV6-5	.	TRBJ1-2
TGTGCCAGCAGTTTAGTAGGAGTCAGCAATCAGCCCCAGCATTTT	CASSLVGVSNQPQHF	.	TRBV6-5	.	TRBJ1-5
TGTGCCAGCAGTGACGGGGGGGGCGCCACAGATACGCAGTATTTT	CASSDGGGATDTQYF	.	TRBV6-4	.	TRBJ2-3
TGTGCCAGTAGACAGGGGGGTTCCCACGAGCAGTACTTC	CASRQGGSHEQYF	.	TRBV19	TRBD1	TRBJ2-7
TGTGCCAGCAGGGGGCCTGGAAACACCATATATTTT	CASRGPGNTIYF	.	TRBV9	.	TRBJ1-3
TGTGCCAGCAGTTATGACCCACAGGGAGTCTACGAGCAGTACTTC	CASSYDPQGVYEQYF	.	TRBV6-6	.	TRBJ2-7
TGTGCCAGCAGAGCTGACAGAACCTACAATGAGCAGTTCTTC	CASRADRTYNEQFF	.	TRBV2	.	TRBJ2-1
TGTGCCAGCAGCTTAAAAGGGGATCAGCCCCAGCATTTT	CASSLKGDQPQHF	.	TRBV7-3	.	TRBJ1-5
TGTGCCAGCATGCGGGAGCCGAACACCGGGGAGCTGTTTTTT	CASMREPNTGELFF	.	TRBV6-4	TRBD2	TRBJ2-2
TGCGCCAGCAACCTTGCAGGGCTAGAGACCCAGTACTTC	CASNLAGLETQYF	few	TRBV5-1	.	TRBJ2-5
TGTGCCAGCAGTTTACGTTGGCAGGGTAACCAGTACTTC	CASSLRWQGNQYF	few	TRBV27	.	TRBJ2-5
TGTGCCAGCTCACCGTTCGGGACAGGGTCCACTGAAGCTTTCTTT	CASSPFGTGSTEAFF	.	TRBV18	TRBD1	TRBJ1-1
TGTGCCAGCAGTCTTACACAGGGTGGAGCTAATGAAAAACTGTTTTTT	CASSLTQGGANEKLFF	.	TRBV28	.	TRBJ1-4
TGTGCCAGCAGCTTCTCGGGGTCGGGAAACACCATATATTTT	CASSFSGSGNTIYF	.	TRBV5-6	.	TRBJ1-3